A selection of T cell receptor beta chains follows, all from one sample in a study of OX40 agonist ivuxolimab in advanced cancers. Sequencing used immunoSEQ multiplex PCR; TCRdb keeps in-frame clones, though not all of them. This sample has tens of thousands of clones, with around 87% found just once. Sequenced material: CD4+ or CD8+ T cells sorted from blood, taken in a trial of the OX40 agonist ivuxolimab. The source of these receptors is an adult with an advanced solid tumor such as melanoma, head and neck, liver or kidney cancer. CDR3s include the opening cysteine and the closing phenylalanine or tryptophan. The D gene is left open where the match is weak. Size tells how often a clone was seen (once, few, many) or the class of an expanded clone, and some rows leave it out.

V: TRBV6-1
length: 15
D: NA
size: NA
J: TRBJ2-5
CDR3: CASTLSGQVRKTQYF
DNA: TGTGCCAGCACCCTCAGTGGGCAGGTCCGGAAGACCCAGTACTTC

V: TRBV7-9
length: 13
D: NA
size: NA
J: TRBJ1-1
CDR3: CASSFSGTTEAFF
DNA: TGTGCCAGCAGCTTCTCAGGGACCACTGAAGCTTTCTTT

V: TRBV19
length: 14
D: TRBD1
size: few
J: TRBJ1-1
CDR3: CASTETGMNTEAFF
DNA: TGTGCCAGTACCGAGACAGGGATGAACACTGAAGCTTTCTTT

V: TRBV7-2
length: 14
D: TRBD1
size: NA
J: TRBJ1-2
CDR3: CASSDGTGFYGYTF
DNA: TGTGCCAGCAGCGACGGGACAGGGTTCTATGGCTACACCTTC

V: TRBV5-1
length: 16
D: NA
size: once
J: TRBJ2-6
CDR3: CASSQGHVFGANVLTF
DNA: TGCGCCAGCAGCCAGGGACACGTCTTTGGGGCCAACGTCCTGACTTTC

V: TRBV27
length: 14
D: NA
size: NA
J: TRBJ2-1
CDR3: CASRRVTPPNEQFF
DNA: TGTGCCAGCAGACGCGTGACCCCCCCCAATGAGCAGTTCTTC

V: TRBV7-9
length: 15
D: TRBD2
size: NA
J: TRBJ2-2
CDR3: CASSQGLAFTGELFF
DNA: TGTGCCAGCAGCCAGGGACTAGCTTTCACCGGGGAGCTGTTTTTT

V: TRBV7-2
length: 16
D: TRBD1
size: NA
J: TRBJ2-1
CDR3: CASSIPTGGAYNEQFF
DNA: TGTGCCAGCAGCATACCGACAGGGGGCGCCTACAATGAGCAGTTCTTC

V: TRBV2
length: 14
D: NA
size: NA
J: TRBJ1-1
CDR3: CASSPGTLNTEAFF
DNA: TGTGCCAGCAGCCCCGGGACCTTGAACACTGAAGCTTTCTTT

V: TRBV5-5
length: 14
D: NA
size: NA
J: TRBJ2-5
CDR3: CASSPRGAGETQYF
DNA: TGTGCCAGCAGCCCTCGAGGGGCCGGAGAGACCCAGTACTTC

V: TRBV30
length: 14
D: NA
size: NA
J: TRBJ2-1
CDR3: CAWSPSGLYNEQFF
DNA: TGTGCCTGGAGTCCAAGCGGGTTATACAATGAGCAGTTCTTC

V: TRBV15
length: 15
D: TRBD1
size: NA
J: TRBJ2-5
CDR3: CATSRDKGAGETQYF
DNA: TGTGCCACCAGCAGAGACAAGGGGGCCGGAGAGACCCAGTACTTC

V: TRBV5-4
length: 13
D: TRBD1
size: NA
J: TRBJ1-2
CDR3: CAHIQGPDYGYTF
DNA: TGTGCCCACATACAGGGGCCCGACTATGGCTACACCTTC

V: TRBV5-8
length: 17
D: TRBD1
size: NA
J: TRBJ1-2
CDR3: CASRLTGQGGFGYGYTF
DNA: TGTGCCAGCAGACTCACGGGGCAGGGGGGATTCGGCTATGGCTACACCTTC

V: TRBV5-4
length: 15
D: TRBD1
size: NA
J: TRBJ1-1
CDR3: CASSSEGGLNTEAFF
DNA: TGTGCCAGCAGCAGTGAAGGGGGCCTGAACACTGAAGCTTTCTTT

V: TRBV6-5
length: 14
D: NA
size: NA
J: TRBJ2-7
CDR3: CASSYSSQNYEQYF
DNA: TGTGCCAGCAGTTACTCATCCCAGAACTACGAGCAGTACTTC

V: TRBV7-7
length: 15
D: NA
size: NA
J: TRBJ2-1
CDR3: CASSEEITAYNEQFF
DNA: TGTGCCAGCAGCGAAGAGATAACCGCATACAATGAGCAGTTCTTC

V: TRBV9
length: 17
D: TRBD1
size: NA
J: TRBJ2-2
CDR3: CASSGQDRVRQTGELFF
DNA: TGTGCCAGCAGCGGGCAAGACAGGGTTCGTCAAACCGGGGAGCTGTTTTTT

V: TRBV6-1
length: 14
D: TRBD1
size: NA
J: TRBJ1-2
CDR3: CASSEEGQSYGYTF
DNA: TGTGCCAGCAGTGAAGAGGGACAGAGCTATGGCTACACCTTC

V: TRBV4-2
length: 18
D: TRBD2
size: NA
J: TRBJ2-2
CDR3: CVSSQDWTSGSDTGELFF
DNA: TGTGTCAGCAGCCAAGATTGGACTAGCGGGAGCGACACCGGGGAGCTGTTTTTT

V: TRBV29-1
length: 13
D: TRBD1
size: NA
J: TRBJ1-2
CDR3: CSVRGQGSYGYTF
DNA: TGCAGCGTGAGGGGACAGGGTTCTTATGGCTACACCTTC

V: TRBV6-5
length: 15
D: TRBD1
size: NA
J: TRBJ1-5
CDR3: CASRGGQLSNQPQHF
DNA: TGTGCCAGCAGGGGGGGACAGCTAAGCAATCAGCCCCAGCATTTT

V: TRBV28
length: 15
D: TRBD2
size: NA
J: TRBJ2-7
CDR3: CASSLGGSAPYEQYF
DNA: TGTGCCAGCAGTTTAGGCGGGAGTGCCCCCTACGAGCAGTACTTC

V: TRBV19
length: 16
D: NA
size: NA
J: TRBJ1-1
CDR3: CASSIDRGGWYTEAFF
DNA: TGTGCCAGTAGTATAGATCGTGGGGGTTGGTACACTGAAGCTTTCTTT

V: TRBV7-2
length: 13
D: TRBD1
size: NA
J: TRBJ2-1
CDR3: CASSLQGNNEQFF
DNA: TGTGCCAGCAGTCTACAGGGGAACAATGAGCAGTTCTTC

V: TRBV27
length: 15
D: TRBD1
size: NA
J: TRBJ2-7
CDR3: CASSRGQGAPYEQYF
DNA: TGTGCCAGCAGTCGAGGACAGGGGGCCCCCTACGAGCAGTACTTC

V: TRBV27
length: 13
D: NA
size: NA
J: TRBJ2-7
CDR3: CASVPFSGHEQYF
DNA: TGTGCCAGCGTTCCTTTTTCGGGACACGAGCAGTACTTC

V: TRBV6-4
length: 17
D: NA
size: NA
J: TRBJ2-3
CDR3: CASSARASRTSTDTQYF
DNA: TGTGCCAGCAGTGCCAGGGCTAGCCGAACTAGCACAGATACGCAGTATTTT

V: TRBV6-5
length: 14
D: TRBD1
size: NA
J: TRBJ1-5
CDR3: CASRRTGVGQPQHF
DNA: TGTGCCAGCAGGAGGACAGGGGTAGGTCAGCCCCAGCATTTT

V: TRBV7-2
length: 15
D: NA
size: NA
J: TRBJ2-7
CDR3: CASSLLGQGGHEQYF
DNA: TGTGCCAGCAGCCTGCTTGGTCAAGGAGGCCACGAGCAGTACTTC

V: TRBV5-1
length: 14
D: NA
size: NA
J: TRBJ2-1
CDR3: CASSWRTADNEQFF
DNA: TGCGCCAGCAGCTGGCGGACAGCTGACAATGAGCAGTTCTTC